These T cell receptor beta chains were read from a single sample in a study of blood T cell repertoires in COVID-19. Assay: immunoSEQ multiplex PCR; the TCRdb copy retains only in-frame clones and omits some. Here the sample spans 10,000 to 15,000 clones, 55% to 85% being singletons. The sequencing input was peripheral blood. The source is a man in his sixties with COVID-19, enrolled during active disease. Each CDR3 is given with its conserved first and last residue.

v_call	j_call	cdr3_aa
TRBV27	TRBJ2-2	CASSRRLAGGSNTGELFF
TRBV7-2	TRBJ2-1	CASRPRTGTYNEQFF
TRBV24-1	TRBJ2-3	CATSDLGQGADTQYF
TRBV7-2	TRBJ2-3	CASSLGGRGDTQYF
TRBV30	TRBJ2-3	CAWRNTQGPDTQYF
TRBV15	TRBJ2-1	CATRQTSGGGNEQFF
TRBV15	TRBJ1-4	CATSGPVTGLGEKLFF
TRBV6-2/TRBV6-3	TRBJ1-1	CASSYSQGTLWVAEAFF
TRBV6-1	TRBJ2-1	CASSEPSGRAYNEQFF
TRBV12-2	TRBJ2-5	CASRLAHRGETQYF
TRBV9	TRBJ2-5	CASSVAWTGQETQYF
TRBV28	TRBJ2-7	CASSLFGQGTNEQYF
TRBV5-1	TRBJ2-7	CASSLGDRFYEQYF
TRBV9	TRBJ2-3	CASSAGLADTDTQYF
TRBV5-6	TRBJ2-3	CASSPLALEDRGTDTQYF
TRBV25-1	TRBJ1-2	CASSEGGGLYGYTF
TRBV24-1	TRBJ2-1	CATSTGSPLSSYNEQFF
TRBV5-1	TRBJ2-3	CASSLDGRTDTQYF
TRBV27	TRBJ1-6	CASSLYRGRDSPLHF
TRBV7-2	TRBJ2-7	CASSLTRAYYEQYF
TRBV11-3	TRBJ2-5	CASSAGLAGGEETQYF
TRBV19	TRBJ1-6	CASSPRQVNNSPLHF
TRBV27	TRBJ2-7	CASSLEGVPSYEQYF
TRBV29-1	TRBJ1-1	CSVGATGTEAFF
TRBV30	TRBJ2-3	CAWSVRRLAGAPYPTDTQYF
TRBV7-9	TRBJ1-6	CASSGRRPEAPLHF
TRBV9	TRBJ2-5	CASSVRAGGFQETQYF
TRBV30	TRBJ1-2	CAWSEWGFGDGYTF
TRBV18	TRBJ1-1	CASSPRLGEMNTEAFF
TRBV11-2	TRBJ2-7	CASSLEASRGLAGNYEQYF
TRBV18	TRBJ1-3	CASSPSQGAGNTIYF
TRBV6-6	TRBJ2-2	CASRTSGVNTGELFF
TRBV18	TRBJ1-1	CASSPSGGTEAFF
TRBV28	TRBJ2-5	CASSGLGKETQYF
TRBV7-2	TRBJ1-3	CASSLAGFGHASGNTIYF
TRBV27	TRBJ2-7	CASSLGQGLYEQYF
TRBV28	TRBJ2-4	CASSFPLGQGGNIQYF
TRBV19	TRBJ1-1	CASSLGDTEAFF
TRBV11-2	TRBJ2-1	CASSLDLPLAGDNEQFF
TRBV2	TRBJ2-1	CASSEGLAGGPGEQFF
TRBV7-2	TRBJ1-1	CASSLDYSYPAFF
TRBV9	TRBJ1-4	CASSAGQVANEKLFF
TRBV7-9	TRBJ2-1	CASSLGLGYEQFF
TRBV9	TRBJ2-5	CASSPRGGGPVTQYF
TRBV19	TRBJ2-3	CASSIERGTDTQYF
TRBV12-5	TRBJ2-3	CASSLAGTDTQYF
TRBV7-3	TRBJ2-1	CASSLTLVDSGAEILNEQFF
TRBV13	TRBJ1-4	CASRERGLGEKLFF
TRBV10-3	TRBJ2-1	CAITDTGEQFF
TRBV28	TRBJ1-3	CASSLRQGLTSGNTIYF
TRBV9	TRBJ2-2	CASSDFTGELFF
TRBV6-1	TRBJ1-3	CASSEGTQYSGNTIYF
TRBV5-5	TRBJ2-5	CASSLGLAGGSTFQETQYF
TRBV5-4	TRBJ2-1	CASSLPGLAGNNEQFF
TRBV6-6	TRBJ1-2	CASNQGVYGYTF
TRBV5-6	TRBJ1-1	CASSLGGTGPTEAFF
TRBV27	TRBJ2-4	CASRGLRGNNIQYF
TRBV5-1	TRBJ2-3	CASSRDRGQTDTQYF
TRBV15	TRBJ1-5	CATSRPHAGVSNQPQHF
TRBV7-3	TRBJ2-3	CASSPRTSPDTQYF